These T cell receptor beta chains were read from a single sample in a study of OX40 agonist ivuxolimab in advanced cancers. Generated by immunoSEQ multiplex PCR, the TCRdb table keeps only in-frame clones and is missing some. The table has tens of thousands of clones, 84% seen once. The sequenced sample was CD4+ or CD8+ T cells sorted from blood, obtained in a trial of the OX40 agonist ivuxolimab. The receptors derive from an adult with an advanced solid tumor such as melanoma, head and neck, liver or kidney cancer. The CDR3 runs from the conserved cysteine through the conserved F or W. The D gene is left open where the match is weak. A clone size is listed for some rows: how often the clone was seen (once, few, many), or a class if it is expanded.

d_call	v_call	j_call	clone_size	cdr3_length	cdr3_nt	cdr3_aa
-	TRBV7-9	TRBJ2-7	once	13	TGTGCCAGCAGCTTAGTGCCATTTTACGAGCAGTACTTC	CASSLVPFYEQYF
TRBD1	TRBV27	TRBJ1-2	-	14	TGTGCCAGCAGTCACAGGGGGCGCGGCTATGGCTACACCTTC	CASSHRGRGYGYTF
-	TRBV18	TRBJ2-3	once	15	TGTGCCAGCTCCCCCGTTGAGGGAGGTCCAGATACGCAGTATTTT	CASSPVEGGPDTQYF
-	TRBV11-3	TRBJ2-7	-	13	TGTGCCAGCAGCTTAGGCCAGTTTTCCGAGCAGTACTTC	CASSLGQFSEQYF
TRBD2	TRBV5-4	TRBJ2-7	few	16	TGTGCCAGCAGCGGCCGACTAGCGGGAGGTTCCTACGAGCAGTACTTC	CASSGRLAGGSYEQYF
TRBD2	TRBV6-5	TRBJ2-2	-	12	TGTGCCAGCAGCCGACCGGGACTATGGCTGTTTTTT	CASSRPGLWLFF
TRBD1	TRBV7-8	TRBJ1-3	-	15	TGTGCCAGCAAACCCCCGGGGACAGATCGAAACACCATATATTTT	CASKPPGTDRNTIYF
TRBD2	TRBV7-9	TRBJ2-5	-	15	TGTGCCAGCAGCTTAGTTAGCGGGGCGTGGGAGACCCAGTACTTC	CASSLVSGAWETQYF
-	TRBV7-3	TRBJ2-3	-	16	TGTGCCAGCAGCTTAACTCCGGCCCCCACCCAGGATACGCAGTATTTT	CASSLTPAPTQDTQYF
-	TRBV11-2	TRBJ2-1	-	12	TGTGCCAGCAGACCCTTAACCAATGAGCAGTTCTTC	CASRPLTNEQFF
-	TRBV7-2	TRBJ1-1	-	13	TGTGCCAGCAGCTCCTTCAGGGGTTCTGAAGCTTTCTTT	CASSSFRGSEAFF
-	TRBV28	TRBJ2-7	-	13	TGTGCCAGCAGTCGGAGGAACTTTTACGAGCAGTACTTC	CASSRRNFYEQYF
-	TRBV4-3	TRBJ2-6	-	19	TGCGCCAGCAGCCAAGAAAGCAGGGGCCTATTCTCTGGGGCCAACGTCCTGACTTTC	CASSQESRGLFSGANVLTF
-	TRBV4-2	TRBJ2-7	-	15	TGTGCCAGCAGCCAAGGGGCACAGGGCTTCGACGAGCAGTACTTC	CASSQGAQGFDEQYF
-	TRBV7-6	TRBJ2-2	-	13	TGTGCCAGCAGTCTAGGAAAAACCGGGGAGCTGTTTTTT	CASSLGKTGELFF
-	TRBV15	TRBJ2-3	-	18	TGTGCCACCAGCAGAGATTTGTCAGGGACCTTCCGGACAGATACGCAGTATTTT	CATSRDLSGTFRTDTQYF
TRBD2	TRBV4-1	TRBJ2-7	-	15	TGCGCCAGCAGCCAGGGACTAGCGCCTTCCTACGAGCAGTACTTC	CASSQGLAPSYEQYF
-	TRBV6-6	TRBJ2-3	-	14	TGTGCCAGCTCCCCCCGCCTATACACAGATACGCAGTATTTT	CASSPRLYTDTQYF
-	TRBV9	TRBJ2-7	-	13	TGTGCCAACCTATATCGTAGAGTATACGAGCAGTACTTC	CANLYRRVYEQYF
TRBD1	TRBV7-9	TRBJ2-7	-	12	TGTGCCAGCAGCGAAGGTACCGGGACAGGGCGCTTC	CASSEGTGTGRF
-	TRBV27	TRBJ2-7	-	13	TGTGCCAGCACCCCGGGGTTGGGTAACGAGCAGTACTTC	CASTPGLGNEQYF
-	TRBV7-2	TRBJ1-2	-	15	TGTGCCAGCAGCTTAGGAGGTCTTCCCCACTATGCCTACACCTTC	CASSLGGLPHYAYTF
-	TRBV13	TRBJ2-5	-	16	TGTGCCAGCAGCCCAGTTGCTAGCGTAATTGGGGAGACCCAGTACTTC	CASSPVASVIGETQYF
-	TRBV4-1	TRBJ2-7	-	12	TGCGCCAGCAGCCAAACATCAAGGGAGCAGTACTTC	CASSQTSREQYF
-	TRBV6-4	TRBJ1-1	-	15	TGTGCCAGCAGTGGACGTTTTGGCATGAACACTGAAGCTTTCTTT	CASSGRFGMNTEAFF
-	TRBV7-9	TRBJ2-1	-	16	TGTGCCAGCAGCCTCCCTCCCGGCGGGATTTACAATGAGCAGTTCTTC	CASSLPPGGIYNEQFF
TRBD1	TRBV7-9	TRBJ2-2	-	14	TGTGCCAGCAGACCGACAGGGATCACCGGGGAGCTGTTTTTT	CASRPTGITGELFF
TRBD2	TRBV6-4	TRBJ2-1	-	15	TGTGCCAGCAGTGAGCTAGCGGGGACTTCCAATGAGCAGTTCTTC	CASSELAGTSNEQFF
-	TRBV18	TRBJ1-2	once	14	TGTGCCAGCTCACCACTTCAGGGCTCCTATGGCTACACCTTC	CASSPLQGSYGYTF
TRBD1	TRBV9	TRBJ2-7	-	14	TGTGCCAGCAGCGAGGGGGCAGGGGACTACGAGCAGTACTTC	CASSEGAGDYEQYF
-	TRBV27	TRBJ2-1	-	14	TGTGCCAGCAGTTTAGGGGGAGTGGAGAGTGAGCAGTTCTTC	CASSLGGVESEQFF
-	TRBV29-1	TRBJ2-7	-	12	TGCAGCGTGCCTGCAGGGGAGGGAGAGCAGTACTTC	CSVPAGEGEQYF
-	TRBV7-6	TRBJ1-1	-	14	TGTGCCAGCAGCTTAGTTCCCAAGAACACTGAAGCTTTCTTT	CASSLVPKNTEAFF
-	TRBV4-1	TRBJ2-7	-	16	TGCGCCAGCAGCCAAGATACGGATCAGGGCTCCTACGAGCAGTACTTC	CASSQDTDQGSYEQYF
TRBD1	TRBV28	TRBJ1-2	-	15	TGTGCCAGCACCAGCAGGGGGGCGTGGAGGGATGGCTACACCTTC	CASTSRGAWRDGYTF
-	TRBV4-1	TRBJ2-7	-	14	TGCGCCAGCAGCCCCCCGGGTGGGGTCTACGAGCAGTACTTC	CASSPPGGVYEQYF
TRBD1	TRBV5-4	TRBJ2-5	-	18	TGTGCCAGCAGCGGCGAGCTAGGACAGGGACCTCTCCAAGAGACCCAGTACTTC	CASSGELGQGPLQETQYF
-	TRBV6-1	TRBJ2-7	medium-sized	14	TGTGCCTACCCCCCCCACCCTCTAGCTTACGAGCAGTACTTC	CAYPPHPLAYEQYF
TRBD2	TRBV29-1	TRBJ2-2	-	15	TGCAGCGTTAGGACTAGCGGGAGGGACACCGGGGAGCTGTTTTTT	CSVRTSGRDTGELFF
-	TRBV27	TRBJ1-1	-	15	TGTGCCAGCAGTTTATCGGGGGCCGGAAACACTGAAGCTTTCTTT	CASSLSGAGNTEAFF
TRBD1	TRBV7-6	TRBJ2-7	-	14	TGTGCCAGCAGCCCGACAGGGGACTTCTACGAGCAGTACTTC	CASSPTGDFYEQYF
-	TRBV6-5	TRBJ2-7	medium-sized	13	TGTGCCAGCAGACCGGGACTCACCTACGAGCAGTACTTC	CASRPGLTYEQYF
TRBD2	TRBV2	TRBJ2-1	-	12	TGTGCCAGCGTGTGGGGGGGAAATGAGCAGTTCTTC	CASVWGGNEQFF
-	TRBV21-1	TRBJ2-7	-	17	TGTGCCAGCAGCAAATTAACCCTAGCGGGAGGGCCCTACGAGCAGTACTTC	CASSKLTLAGGPYEQYF
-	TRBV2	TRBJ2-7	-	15	TGTGCCAGCAGTGAAGCAGCCGGTCTCGTCTACGAGCAGTACTTC	CASSEAAGLVYEQYF
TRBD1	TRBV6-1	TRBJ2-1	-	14	TGTGCCAGCAGTGAAGGGACAGGGGCCAATGAGCAGTTCTTC	CASSEGTGANEQFF
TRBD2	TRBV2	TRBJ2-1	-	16	TGTGCCAGCAGCGGACTGGGACTAGCGGGAGTTGGTGAGCAGTTCTTC	CASSGLGLAGVGEQFF
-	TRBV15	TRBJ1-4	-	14	TGTGCCACCAGCAGAGCCAGGGTGAGAGAAAAACTGTTTTTT	CATSRARVREKLFF